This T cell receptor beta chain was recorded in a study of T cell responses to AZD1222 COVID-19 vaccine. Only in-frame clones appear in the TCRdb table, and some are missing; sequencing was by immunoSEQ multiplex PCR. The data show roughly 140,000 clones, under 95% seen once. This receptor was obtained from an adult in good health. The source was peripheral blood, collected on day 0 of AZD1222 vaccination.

CDR3 protein: CASSYYGEAYEQYF. DNA of the CDR3: TGTGCCAGCAGTTACTACGGAGAGGCCTACGAGCAGTACTTC. The chain combines TRBV6-5 with TRBJ2-7; D gene ambiguous. Germline CDR1 MNHEY, CDR2 SVGAGI. This CDR3 has 14 residues. Trimming pared 1 base from V and 2 bases from J, leaving 9 bases between.